The 18 T cell receptor beta chains reported below all come from one sample, sequenced in a study of early T cells in non-severe SARS-CoV-2 infection. TCRdb redid the calling of the 5' RACE reads with MiXCR, one entry per CDR3 protein. The sample carries about 48,000 distinct CDR3 sequences, about 7.4% recorded once. The sample was whole blood. The receptors originated from an adult who was a healthcare worker with PCR-confirmed SARS-CoV-2 infection or an uninfected control (not recorded which).

This clonotype was picked up many times. The genes are TRBV28 and TRBJ1-2; D uncertain. The V end was cut by 8 bases, the J end by 2 bases, with 18 bases between. The CDR3 spans 15 residues. Germline-derived CDR1 and CDR2 are MDHEN and SYDVKM. CDR3 sequence reads: CASLGRLVGNYGYTF. CDR3 DNA sequence: TGTGCCAGCTTGGGTCGCCTCGTGGGGAACTATGGCTACACCTTC.

Ten or more counts support this clonotype. The V gene is TRBV12-3 or TRBV12-4, the J gene TRBJ2-1, with 8 bases lining up with TRBD2. The V gene end was trimmed by 5 bases and the J gene end by 6 bases; junction bases not matched to a gene: 9. CDR3 length equals 15 residues. CDR3 in DNA: TGTGCCAGCAGTCCAACTCGGACTAGCAGCAATGAGCAGTTCTTC. This codes for CASSPTRTSSNEQFF.

This clonotype was counted ten times or more. The gene calls are TRBV9 and TRBJ1-2; TRBD1 matches at 9 bases. Germline values: CDR1 SGDLS, CDR2 YYNGEE. CDR3 length: 17 amino acids. Trimming at V came to 0 bases and at J to 3 bases, leaving 9 bases not matched to a gene. Here the CDR3 reads CASSVEMGQGSHYGYTF. In DNA form, the CDR3 reads TGTGCCAGCAGCGTAGAAATGGGACAGGGAAGCCACTATGGCTACACCTTC. Full variable domain (rest looked up from reference TRBV9 and TRBJ1-2): DSGVTQTPKHLITATGQRVTLRCSPRSGDLSVYWYQQSLDQGLQFLIQYYNGEERAKGNILERFSAQQFPDLHSELNLSSLELGDSALYFCASSVEMGQGSHYGYTFGSGTRLTVV.

The sample holds many counts of this clonotype. The chain joins TRBV24-1 to TRBJ2-2; 8 bases align to TRBD2. The CDR3 covers 18 residues. Per the germline V gene, CDR1 is KGHDR and CDR2 is SFDVKD. Trimming cost V 1 base and J 4 bases; bases outside gene matches: 10. The CDR3 reads CATSDFIAGGRITGELFF. The CDR3 nucleotides read TGTGCCACCAGTGATTTCATCGCGGGGGGCCGCATCACCGGGGAGCTGTTTTTT.

This clonotype was detected many times. The chain carries TRBV20-1 and TRBJ2-3, with D tentatively TRBD1 (6 bases). Germline values: CDR1 DFQATT, CDR2 SNEGSKA (reference sequence). The CDR3 is 16 residues long. Trimming cost V 6 bases and J 0 bases, with 19 bases left between them. The CDR3 spells CSALRGRGGSTDTQYF. Here the CDR3 DNA reads TGCAGTGCACTTAGGGGCAGGGGCGGTAGCACAGATACGCAGTATTTT.

This clonotype was recorded many times. The chain has TRBV12-3 or TRBV12-4 and TRBJ2-1, with 9 bases aligning to TRBD2. With 7 bases clipped from V and 4 bases from J, the junction kept 8 bases outside the gene matches. The CDR3 loop spans 15 amino acids. Written as DNA, the CDR3 is TGTGCCAGCATCCCCGCGGGGGGGCCGTACAATGAGCAGTTCTTC. It encodes CASIPAGGPYNEQFF.

This clonotype was seen only a few times. The chain uses TRBV7-9 and TRBJ1-1; a possible D gene is TRBD1 (6 bases). The CDR3 contains 13 residues. Germline values: CDR1 SEHNR, CDR2 FQNEAQ (reference sequence). With 8 bases removed from V and 0 bases from J, the gap between germline ends came to 10 bases. CDR3 nucleotide sequence: TGTGCCAGCTTCGGGGGCATGAACACTGAAGCTTTCTTT. This gives the protein CASFGGMNTEAFF.

This clonotype was counted at least ten times. The rearrangement joins TRBV4-2 to TRBJ2-2, with D possibly matching TRBD1 (5 bases). The CDR3 consists of 16 residues. Trimming cost V 0 bases and J 4 bases, with 12 bases left between them. Germline assignment: CDR1 LGHNA and CDR2 YNFKEQ. The CDR3 bases are TGTGCCAGCAGCCAAGATGGGGCGTTGTTCACCGGGGAGCTGTTTTTT. Amino acid sequence: CASSQDGALFTGELFF.

The V call is TRBV7-9, the J call TRBJ2-7; weak D call: TRBD2 (5 bases). This CDR3 contains 14 residues. V was shortened by 5 bases and J by 3 bases, with 14 bases between the two germline ends. Germline V gene sequence: CDR1 SEHNR, CDR2 FQNEAQ (reference sequence). CDR3 nucleotide sequence: TGTGCCAGCAGCCCTCAGCCGGGAAGCTACGAGCAGTACTTC. This sequence encodes CASSPQPGSYEQYF.

The chain carries TRBV28 and TRBJ2-2; D may be TRBD1 (6 bases). This CDR3 region has 15 residues. Germline V lookup: CDR1 MDHEN, CDR2 SYDVKM. Trimming pared 2 bases from V and 3 bases from J, leaving 10 bases between. In DNA, the CDR3 is TGTGCCAGCAGTTTAGGGGACACTCACACCGGGGAGCTGTTTTTT. Translating gives CASSLGDTHTGELFF.

In its sample, this clonotype was seen a few times. The V and J genes are TRBV18 and TRBJ2-7, with 7 nucleotides matching TRBD2. The length of the CDR3 is 14 residues. J was trimmed by 5 bases and V by 2 bases; bases with no gene match: 6. Germline lookup yields CDR1 KGHSH and CDR2 LQKENI. CDR3 DNA: TGTGCCAGCTCACCAGGCGGGGGAACTCACGAGCAGTACTTC. It is translated as CASSPGGGTHEQYF.

This clonotype occurred many times. Germline and junction disagree at one end, which may indicate a read error. The rearrangement joins TRBV7-9 to TRBJ2-1; D could derive from TRBD1 or TRBD2 (5 bases each). The germline gives CDR1 SEHNR, CDR2 FQNEAQ (reference sequence). This CDR3 spans 14 amino acids. CDR3 DNA: TGTGCCAGCAGCCACGGGGACGAGTACAATGAACAGTTCTTC. This codes for CASSHGDEYNEQFF.

With regard to this clonotype: An end of the junction differs from the germline gene, which may be a read error. The gene calls are TRBV5-1 and TRBJ2-7; D gene ambiguous. Germline loops: CDR1 SGHRS, CDR2 YFSETQ. The CDR3 contains 11 residues. The CDR3 reads CTSSSSYEQYF. The CDR3 DNA reads as TGCACCAGCAGCTCAAGCTACGAGCAGTACTTC.

This clonotype was seen a handful of times. The chain uses TRBV20-1 and TRBJ2-4; D remains unclear. CDR1 is DFQATT, CDR2 SNEGSKA, per germline (reference sequence). The germline V and J ends were trimmed by 4 bases and 0 bases, with 7 bases remaining between them. The CDR3 sequence is 13 residues long. CDR3 sequence reads: CSATTIAKNIQYF. In DNA form, the CDR3 reads TGCAGTGCTACCACAATAGCCAAAAACATTCAGTACTTC.

The chain joins TRBV5-4 to TRBJ2-5; unclear D gene. Germline V gene data show CDR1 as SGHNT and CDR2 as YYREEE (reference sequence). Trimming left V 2 bases short and J 2 bases short, with 4 bases between. CDR3 size: 12 residues. Here the CDR3 reads CASSFPQETQYF. DNA for the CDR3: TGTGCCAGCAGCTTCCCGCAAGAGACCCAGTACTTC.

This clonotype occurred many times. The chain carries TRBV2 and TRBJ2-1; D might be TRBD2 (5 bases). The CDR3 has 15 amino acids. Trimming shortened V by 7 bases and J by 0 bases, and 13 bases separated the two germline ends. CDR1 SNHLY and CDR2 FYNNEI come from the germline V gene. CDR3 DNA sequence: TGTGCCAGCACTAAGGACTCGAGCTCCTACAATGAGCAGTTCTTC. As protein: CASTKDSSSYNEQFF.

A few counts support this clonotype. The rearrangement joins TRBV2 to TRBJ1-2; 7 nucleotides align to TRBD1. Germline CDR1 reads SNHLY; CDR2 reads FYNNEI. The length of the CDR3 is 11 residues. The CDR3 nucleotides are TGTGTGCGGGACAGCCACTATGGCTACACCTTC. Translating gives CVRDSHYGYTF. Full variable domain (outside the CDR3, taken from reference TRBV2 and TRBJ1-2): EPEVTQTPSHQVTQMGQEVILRCVPISNHLYFYWYRQILGQKVEFLVSFYNNEISEKSEIFDDQFSVERPDGSNFTLKIRSTKLEDSAMYFCVRDSHYGYTFGSGTRLTVV.

This clonotype was detected many times. The chain carries TRBV9 and TRBJ2-3; the D gene is possibly TRBD1 (6 bases). The CDR3 extends over 14 amino acids. Germline values: CDR1 SGDLS, CDR2 YYNGEE. Trimming cost V 0 bases and J 2 bases, with 7 bases left between them. The DNA of the CDR3 is TGTGCCAGCAGCGTAGGGGGGCCCACAGATACGCAGTATTTT. This sequence encodes CASSVGGPTDTQYF.